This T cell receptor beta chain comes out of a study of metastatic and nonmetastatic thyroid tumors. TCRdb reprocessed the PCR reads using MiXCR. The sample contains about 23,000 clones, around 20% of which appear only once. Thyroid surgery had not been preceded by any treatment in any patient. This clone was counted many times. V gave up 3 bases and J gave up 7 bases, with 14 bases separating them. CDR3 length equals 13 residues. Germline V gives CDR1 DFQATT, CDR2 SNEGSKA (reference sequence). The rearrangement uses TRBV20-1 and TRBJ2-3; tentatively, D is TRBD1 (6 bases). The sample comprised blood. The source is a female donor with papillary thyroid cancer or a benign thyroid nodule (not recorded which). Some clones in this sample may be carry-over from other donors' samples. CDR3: CSARDSPSHTQYF. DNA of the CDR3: TGCAGTGCTAGGGACAGCCCAAGTCATACGCAGTATTTT.